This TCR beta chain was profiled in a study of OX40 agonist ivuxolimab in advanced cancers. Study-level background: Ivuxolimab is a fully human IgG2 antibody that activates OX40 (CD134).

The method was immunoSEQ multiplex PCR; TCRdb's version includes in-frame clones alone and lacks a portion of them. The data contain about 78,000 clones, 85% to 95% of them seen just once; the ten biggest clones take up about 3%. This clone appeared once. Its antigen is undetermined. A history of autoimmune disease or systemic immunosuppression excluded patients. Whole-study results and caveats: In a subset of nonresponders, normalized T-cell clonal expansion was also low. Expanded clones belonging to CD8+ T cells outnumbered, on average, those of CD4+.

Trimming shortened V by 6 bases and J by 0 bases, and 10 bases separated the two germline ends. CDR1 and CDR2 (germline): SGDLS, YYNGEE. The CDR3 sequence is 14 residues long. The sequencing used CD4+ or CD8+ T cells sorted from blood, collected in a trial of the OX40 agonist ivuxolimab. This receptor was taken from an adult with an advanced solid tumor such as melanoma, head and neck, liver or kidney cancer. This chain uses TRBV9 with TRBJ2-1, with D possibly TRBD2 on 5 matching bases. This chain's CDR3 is CASTPGLSYNEQFF. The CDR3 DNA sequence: TGTGCCAGCACCCCCGGACTCTCCTACAATGAGCAGTTCTTC. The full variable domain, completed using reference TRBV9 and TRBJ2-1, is DSGVTQTPKHLITATGQRVTLRCSPRSGDLSVYWYQQSLDQGLQFLIQYYNGEERAKGNILERFSAQQFPDLHSELNLSSLELGDSALYFCASTPGLSYNEQFFGPGTRLTVL.